This T cell receptor (beta chain) emerged from a study of blood T cells in healthy people across ages. Study overall: Template switching caught about one barcoded beta molecule for each two T cells.

V lost 5 bases to trimming and J lost 7 bases, with 18 bases between them. CDR3 length: 15 amino acids. Germline V CDR1 and CDR2: SGHTA, FQGNSA. Only a few counts were recorded for this clonotype. For the second PCR, which ran for about 6 to 11 cycles, a sample-barcoded 5' primer and a J-beta primer mix were used. TCRdb fed the 5' RACE reads into MiXCR, producing one record per CDR3 protein. The data hold about 640,000 distinct CDR3 sequences, with 58% observed a single time. The source is a man in his sixties in good health. The rearrangement joins TRBV7-2 to TRBJ2-1; D is undetermined. Sequencing was carried out using blood. The CDR3 protein is CASSKKRTDGNEQFF. In nucleotides, the CDR3 is TGTGCCAGCAGCAAAAAGCGAACAGATGGGAATGAGCAGTTCTTC.